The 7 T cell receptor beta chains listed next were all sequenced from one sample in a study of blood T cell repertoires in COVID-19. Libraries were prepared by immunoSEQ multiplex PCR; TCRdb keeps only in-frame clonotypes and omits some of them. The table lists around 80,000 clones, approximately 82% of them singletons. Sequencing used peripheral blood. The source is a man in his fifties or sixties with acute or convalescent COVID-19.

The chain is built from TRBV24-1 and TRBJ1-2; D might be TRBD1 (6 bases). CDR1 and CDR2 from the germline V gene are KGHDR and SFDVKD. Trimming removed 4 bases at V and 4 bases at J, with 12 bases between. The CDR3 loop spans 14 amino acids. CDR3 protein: CATSDIDRSYGYTF. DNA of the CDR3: TGTGCCACCAGTGACATCGACAGGAGCTATGGCTACACCTTC.

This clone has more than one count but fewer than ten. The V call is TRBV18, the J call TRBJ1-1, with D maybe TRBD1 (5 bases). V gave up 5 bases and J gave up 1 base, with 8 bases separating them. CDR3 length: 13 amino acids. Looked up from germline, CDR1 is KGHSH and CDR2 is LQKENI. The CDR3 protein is CASSDSPNTEAFF. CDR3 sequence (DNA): TGTGCCAGCTCAGACAGTCCGAACACTGAAGCTTTCTTT.

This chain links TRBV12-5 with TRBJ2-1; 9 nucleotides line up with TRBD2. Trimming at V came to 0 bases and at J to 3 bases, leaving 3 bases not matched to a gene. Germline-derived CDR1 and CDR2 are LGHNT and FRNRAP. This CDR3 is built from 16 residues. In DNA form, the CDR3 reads TGTGCTAGTGGTTTGGTACTGACTAGCGGCTACAATGAGCAGTTCTTC. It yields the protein CASGLVLTSGYNEQFF.

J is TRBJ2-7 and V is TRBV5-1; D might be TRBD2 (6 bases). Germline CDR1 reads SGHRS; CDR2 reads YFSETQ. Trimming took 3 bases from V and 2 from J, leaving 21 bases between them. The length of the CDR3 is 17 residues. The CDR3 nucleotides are TGCGCCAGCAGCTCGGGGTCCGGACTATCGGGCACCTACGAGCAGTACTTC. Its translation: CASSSGSGLSGTYEQYF.

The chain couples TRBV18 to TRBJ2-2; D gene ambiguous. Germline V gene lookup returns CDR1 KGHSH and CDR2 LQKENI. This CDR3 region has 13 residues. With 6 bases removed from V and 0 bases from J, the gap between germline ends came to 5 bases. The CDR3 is CASSSSNTGELFF. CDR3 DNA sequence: TGTGCCAGCTCGTCATCGAACACCGGGGAGCTGTTTTTT.

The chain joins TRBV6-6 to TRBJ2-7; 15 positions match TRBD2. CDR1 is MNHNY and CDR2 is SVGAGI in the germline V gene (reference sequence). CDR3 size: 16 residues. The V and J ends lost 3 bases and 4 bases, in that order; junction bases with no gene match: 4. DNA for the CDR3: TGTGCCAGCAGTTATTCCGGGACTAGCGGGGGGTACGAGCAGTACTTC. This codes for CASSYSGTSGGYEQYF.

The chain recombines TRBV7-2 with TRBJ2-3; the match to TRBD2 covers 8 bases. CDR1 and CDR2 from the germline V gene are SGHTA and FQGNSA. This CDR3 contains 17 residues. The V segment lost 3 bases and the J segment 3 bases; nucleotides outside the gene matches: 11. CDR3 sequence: CASSFKGRGGSTDTQYF. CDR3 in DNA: TGTGCCAGCAGCTTCAAGGGGCGCGGGGGGTCTACAGATACGCAGTATTTT. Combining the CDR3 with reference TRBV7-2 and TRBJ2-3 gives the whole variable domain GAGVSQSPSNKVTEKGKDVELRCDPISGHTALYWYRQSLGQGLEFLIYFQGNSAPDKSGLPSDRFSAERTGGSVSTLTIQRTQQEDSAVYLCASSFKGRGGSTDTQYFGPGTRLTVL.